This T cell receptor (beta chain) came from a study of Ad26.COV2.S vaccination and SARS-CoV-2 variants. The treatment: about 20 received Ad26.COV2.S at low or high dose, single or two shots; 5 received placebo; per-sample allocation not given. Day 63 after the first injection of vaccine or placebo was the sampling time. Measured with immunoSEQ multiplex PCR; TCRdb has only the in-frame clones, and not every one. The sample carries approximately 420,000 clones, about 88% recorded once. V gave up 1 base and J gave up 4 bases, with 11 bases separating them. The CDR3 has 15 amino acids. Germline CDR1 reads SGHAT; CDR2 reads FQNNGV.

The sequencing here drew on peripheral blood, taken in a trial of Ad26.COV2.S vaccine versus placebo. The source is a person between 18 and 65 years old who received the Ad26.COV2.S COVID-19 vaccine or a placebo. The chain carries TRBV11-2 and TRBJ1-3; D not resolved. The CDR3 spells CASSLALDAGNTIYF. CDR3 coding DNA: TGTGCCAGCAGCTTAGCTTTGGACGCAGGAAACACCATATATTTT.